This T cell receptor (beta chain) was identified in a study of CD8 T cells in Susac syndrome. Germline V gene data show CDR1 as SGHNT and CDR2 as YYREEE (reference sequence). Trimming removed 4 bases from V and 6 bases from J, with 14 bases in between. The CDR3 spans 13 residues. Random hexamers primed reverse transcription of about 0.5 to 1 ug RNA. The authors amplified TCR beta CDR3 across 54 Vbeta and 13 Jbeta using immunoSEQ multiplex PCR. TCRdb itself ran the immunoSEQ multiplex PCR reads through MiXCR, one entry per CDR3 protein. The sample lists more than 120,000 distinct CDR3 sequences, less than 95% occurring once.

The gene calls are TRBV5-4 and TRBJ2-7; D uncertain. Sequencing input: CD4+ T cells from PBMCs. This clonotype originated in a human donor in good health. The CDR3 coding sequence is TGTGCCAGCAGCCCGCCGTATGGCACCGAGCAGTACTTC. This codes for CASSPPYGTEQYF.